This T cell receptor (beta chain) came from a study of blood T cell repertoires in COVID-19. The germline V and J ends were trimmed by 4 bases and 6 bases, with 7 bases remaining between them. The length of the CDR3 is 11 residues. Germline V gene data show CDR1 as LGHNA and CDR2 as YNFKEQ. Clones were read by immunoSEQ multiplex PCR, and TCRdb kept only the in-frame ones, dropping some. In the table there are just over 250,000 clones, 88% of which are singletons. The chain uses TRBV4-2 and TRBJ2-7; D ambiguous. The TCR was taken from a man in his sixties who had recovered from COVID-19. The sequenced material came from peripheral blood. The CDR3 here is CASSRGAEQYF. CDR3 nucleotides: TGTGCCAGCAGCCGCGGTGCCGAGCAGTACTTC.